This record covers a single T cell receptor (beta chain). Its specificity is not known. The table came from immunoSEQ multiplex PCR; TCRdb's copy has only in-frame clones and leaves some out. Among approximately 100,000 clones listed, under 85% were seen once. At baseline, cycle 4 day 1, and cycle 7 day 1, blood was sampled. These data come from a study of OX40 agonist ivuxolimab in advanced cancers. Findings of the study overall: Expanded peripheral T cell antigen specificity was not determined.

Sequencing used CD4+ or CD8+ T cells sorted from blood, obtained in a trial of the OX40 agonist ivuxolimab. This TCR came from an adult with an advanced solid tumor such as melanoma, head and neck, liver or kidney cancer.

The chain's CDR3 is CASSLRRPYEQYF. Written as DNA, the CDR3 is TGTGCCAGCAGTTTAAGGCGACCCTACGAGCAGTACTTC. V gene TRBV27 combines with J gene TRBJ2-7; D gene uncertain. Trimming stripped 2 bases from V and 2 bases from J, with 7 bases between. The germline V gene has CDR1 MNHEY and CDR2 SMNVEV (reference sequence). This CDR3 has 13 amino acids.